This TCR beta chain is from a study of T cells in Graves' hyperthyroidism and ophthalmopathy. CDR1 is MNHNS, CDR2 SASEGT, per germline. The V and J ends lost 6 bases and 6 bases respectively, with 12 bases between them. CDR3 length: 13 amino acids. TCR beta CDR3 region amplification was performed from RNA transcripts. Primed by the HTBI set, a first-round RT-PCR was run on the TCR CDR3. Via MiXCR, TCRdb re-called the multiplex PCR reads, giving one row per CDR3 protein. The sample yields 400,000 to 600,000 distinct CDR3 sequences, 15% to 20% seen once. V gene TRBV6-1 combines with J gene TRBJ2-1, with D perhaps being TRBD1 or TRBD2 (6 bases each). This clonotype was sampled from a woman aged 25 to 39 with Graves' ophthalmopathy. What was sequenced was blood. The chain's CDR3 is CASRQGLTNEQFF. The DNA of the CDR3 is TGTGCCAGCAGACAGGGACTGACCAATGAGCAGTTCTTC.